These 25 T cell receptor beta chains were sequenced from one sample in a study of response to subunit inactivated influenza vaccine. Using its own MiXCR run on the RT-PCR reads, TCRdb lists one record per CDR3 protein. In the table there are about 570,000 distinct CDR3 sequences, roughly 12% of which are singletons. These data also formed part of another study, on T cells expressing NK-cell markers. From that paper: In generating TCR beta cDNA, 5'RACE template switching with UMIs was used.

Sequenced material: PBMCs from blood, taken on the day of vaccination. The origin of the receptors is a man in his fifties or sixties who received an inactivated influenza vaccine.

This chain joins TRBV4-2 and TRBJ2-4; 7 nucleotides agree with TRBD1. The CDR3 totals 17 residues. Germline-derived CDR1 and CDR2 are LGHNA and YNFKEQ. V lost 4 bases and J lost 0; bases outside the gene matches: 9. CDR3 protein: CASSPSQGVLAKNIQYF. CDR3 coding DNA: TGTGCCAGCAGCCCGTCGCAGGGGGTATTAGCCAAAAACATTCAGTACTTC.

V and J are TRBV5-5 and TRBJ2-5, with a tentative D call TRBD1 (6 bases). The CDR3 totals 15 residues. Looked up from germline, CDR1 is SGHKS and CDR2 is YYEKEE (reference sequence). Trimming left V 3 bases short and J 4 bases short, with 16 bases between. DNA for the CDR3: TGTGCCAGCAGCTCACAGGGAATGCTTCGAGAGACCCAGTACTTC. Translated: CASSSQGMLRETQYF.

This chain joins TRBV6-5 and TRBJ2-3; D remains unclear. Trimming removed 8 bases from V and 2 bases from J, with 8 bases in between. Germline lookup yields CDR1 MNHEY and CDR2 SVGAGI. This CDR3 has 12 residues. Here the CDR3 reads CASPTLTDTQYF. CDR3 coding DNA: TGTGCCAGCCCTACACTCACAGATACGCAGTATTTT.

This clonotype has just a few counts. V usage is TRBV6-2 or TRBV6-3 and J usage is TRBJ1-1, with D unclear. The CDR3 length is 13 residues. The germline gives CDR1 MNHEY, CDR2 SVGEGT. Between the trimmed V and J ends, which lost 6 bases and 1 base, there was a span of 9 bases. CDR3 residues: CASSRGWNTEAFF. CDR3 coding DNA: TGTGCCAGCAGCCGTGGGTGGAACACTGAAGCTTTCTTT.

This clonotype was seen a handful of times. V usage is TRBV7-2 and J usage is TRBJ2-3, with D tentatively TRBD1 or TRBD2 (6 bases each). The CDR3 has 14 amino acids. The germline V and J ends were trimmed by 1 base and 5 bases, with 10 bases remaining between them. Germline V gene sequence: CDR1 SGHTA, CDR2 FQGNSA. The CDR3 region is CASSLVRGRDTQYF. The CDR3 DNA is TGTGCCAGCAGCTTAGTACGGGGGCGAGATACGCAGTATTTT. The entire variable domain, with the rest obtained from reference TRBV7-2 and TRBJ2-3, is as follows: GAGVSQSPSNKVTEKGKDVELRCDPISGHTALYWYRQSLGQGLEFLIYFQGNSAPDKSGLPSDRFSAERTGGSVSTLTIQRTQQEDSAVYLCASSLVRGRDTQYFGPGTRLTVL.

This clonotype was observed at least ten times. The chain joins TRBV10-3 to TRBJ2-5, with D possibly being TRBD1 (6 bases). V was pared by 10 bases and J by 5 bases, with 20 bases between. The CDR3 runs 14 residues. The germline CDR1 and CDR2 sequences are ENHRY and SYGVKD. The CDR3 bases are TGTGCCACGAGTCACGGAGAAAGGGGGGAGACCCAGTACTTC. Its translation is CATSHGERGETQYF.

This clonotype has a handful of counts. This chain connects TRBV11-2 to TRBJ2-5; unclear D gene. Trimming shortened V by 1 base and J by 5 bases, and 11 bases separated the two germline ends. This CDR3 is built from 14 residues. Germline V CDR1 and CDR2: SGHAT, FQNNGV. For the CDR3, the DNA is TGTGCCAGCAGCTTAGCGGCCGGGTGGGAGACCCAGTACTTC. Protein product: CASSLAAGWETQYF.

This clonotype was observed a handful of times. The chain employs TRBV2 and TRBJ2-1; 9 bases map to TRBD2. Germline V gives CDR1 SNHLY, CDR2 FYNNEI. With V trimmed by 2 bases and J by 4 bases, 18 bases remained unmatched. The CDR3 extends over 20 amino acids. This CDR3 reads CASSEPAAGGPVIHYNEQFF. CDR3 bases: TGTGCCAGCAGTGAACCGGCAGCGGGAGGCCCCGTCATCCATTACAATGAGCAGTTCTTC.

This clonotype came up a few times. The chain is built from TRBV7-9 and TRBJ1-4; a weak D match, TRBD1 (5 bases). The ends were cut back, 4 bases at V and 8 bases at J, with 11 bases in the middle. The CDR3 covers 13 residues. Germline CDR1 reads SEHNR; CDR2 reads FQNEAQ (reference sequence). The DNA of the CDR3 is TGTGCCAGCAGCTGGGGACGGACCGAAAAACTGTTTTTT. Its protein product is CASSWGRTEKLFF.

This clonotype was counted between two and nine times. This chain uses TRBV20-1 with TRBJ2-5; 13 bases align to TRBD2. The V and J ends lost 6 bases and 5 bases, in that order; junction bases with no gene match: 12. The CDR3 contains 16 residues. Germline CDR1 DFQATT, CDR2 SNEGSKA (reference sequence). CDR3 nucleotide sequence: TGCAGTGCACCGCCTTGGACTAGCGGGAGAGCTGAGACCCAGTACTTC. Translation: CSAPPWTSGRAETQYF.

V is TRBV20-1 and J is TRBJ2-1; TRBD2 might be the D (7 bases). The germline V gene encodes CDR1 DFQATT and CDR2 SNEGSKA (reference sequence). V gave up 1 base and J gave up 7 bases, with 35 bases separating them. CDR3 length: 21 residues. The CDR3 DNA follows: TGCAGTGCTAGAGTCGGTTCGGGACCAGGGGAGGGAAGGGGGGTGTGGAATGAGCAGTTCTTC. Translated, it gives CSARVGSGPGEGRGVWNEQFF.

The gene calls are TRBV11-2 and TRBJ2-2; 14 nucleotides agree with TRBD2. The CDR3 has 16 amino acids. Germline CDR1 SGHAT, CDR2 FQNNGV. J lost 6 bases, V lost 2 bases, and 2 bases had no gene match. This CDR3 is CASSLLTSGGAGELFF. As DNA, the CDR3 is TGTGCCAGCAGCTTATTGACTAGCGGGGGGGCCGGGGAGCTGTTTTTT.

Of note for this clonotype: Mismatch with germline at one junction end may stem from a read error. The chain uses TRBV3-1 and TRBJ2-1, with no clear D. Per the germline V gene, CDR1 is LGHDT and CDR2 is YNNKEL (reference sequence). This CDR3 comprises 13 residues. DNA of the CDR3: TGTGCCATCAGCCCTGGGCCCCTCTGCGAGCAGTTCTTC. It encodes CAISPGPLCEQFF.

This chain connects TRBV5-5 to TRBJ1-1; D gene uncertain. The CDR3 contains 13 residues. V was trimmed by 1 base and J by 4 bases, leaving 8 bases between them. Germline V CDR1 and CDR2: SGHKS, YYEKEE (reference sequence). The CDR3 reads CASSLIGPTEAFF. CDR3 DNA: TGTGCCAGCAGCTTGATCGGGCCCACTGAAGCTTTCTTT.

The CDR3 region has the DNA TGTGCCAGCAGCTTACCACACCGACAGGGAGAGCAGTACTTC. Its protein is CASSLPHRQGEQYF. This chain links TRBV6-5 with TRBJ2-7; the match to TRBD1 covers 7 bases. V dropped 6 bases and J dropped 7; count of bases not matched to a gene: 12. This CDR3 has 14 amino acids. Germline CDR1 is MNHEY and CDR2 is SVGAGI.

This chain uses TRBV7-6 with TRBJ2-7, with D tentatively TRBD2 (6 bases). Trimming took 1 base from V and 3 from J, leaving 10 bases between them. Germline V CDR1 and CDR2: SGHVS, FNYEAQ. CDR3 length: 14 residues. CDR3 coding DNA: TGTGCCAGCAGCTTAGTACAGGAGGGCTACGAGCAGTACTTC. Translation: CASSLVQEGYEQYF.

This clonotype showed up just a few times. The J gene is TRBJ1-3, the V gene TRBV9; D is undetermined. CDR1 SGDLS and CDR2 YYNGEE come from the germline V gene. This CDR3 has 13 amino acids. Trimming left V 6 bases short and J 0 bases short, with 7 bases between. The CDR3 sequence: CASNVSSGNTIYF. CDR3 nucleotide sequence: TGTGCCAGCAACGTGAGCTCTGGAAACACCATATATTTT. Drawing the rest from reference TRBV9 and TRBJ1-3, the complete variable domain is DSGVTQTPKHLITATGQRVTLRCSPRSGDLSVYWYQQSLDQGLQFLIQYYNGEERAKGNILERFSAQQFPDLHSELNLSSLELGDSALYFCASNVSSGNTIYFGEGSWLTVV.

This clonotype was seen repeatedly, ten times or more. The V call is TRBV3-1, the J call TRBJ2-3, with 7 bases that match TRBD2. The V gene's germline CDR1 is LGHDT and CDR2 YNNKEL (reference sequence). This CDR3 has 15 amino acids. V lost 2 bases, J lost 1 base, and 3 bases stayed unmatched. CDR3: CASSQMAGGTDTQYF. In DNA, the CDR3 is TGTGCCAGCAGCCAAATGGCGGGGGGCACAGATACGCAGTATTTT.

This chain uses TRBV7-2 with TRBJ2-3, with TRBD2 matching over 9 bases. In germline, CDR1 is SGHTA, CDR2 FQGNSA. The ends lost 4 bases at V and 2 bases at J; junction bases unmatched: 1. CDR3 length: 14 residues. The CDR3 region is CASSWTSVTDTQYF. DNA for the CDR3: TGTGCCAGCAGCTGGACTAGCGTCACAGATACGCAGTATTTT.

The rearrangement links TRBV5-6 to TRBJ2-4, with D possibly called TRBD1 or TRBD2 (5 bases each). The CDR3 runs 15 residues. V shed 2 bases and J shed 0 bases, with 9 bases lying between them. CDR1 is SGHDT and CDR2 is YYEEEE in the germline V gene. The DNA of the CDR3 is TGTGCCAGCAGCTTCTGGGGGTCAGCCAAAAACATTCAGTACTTC. Protein: CASSFWGSAKNIQYF.

This chain links TRBV11-2 with TRBJ2-7; 9 bases align to TRBD1. The trim removed 0 bases at V and 7 bases at J, leaving 1 base unmatched. CDR1 and CDR2 (germline): SGHAT, FQNNGV. The length of the CDR3 is 13 residues. The DNA for the CDR3 is TGTGCCAGCAGCTTAGAGGACAGGGGTGAGCAGTACTTC. This gives the protein CASSLEDRGEQYF.

This rearrangement joins TRBV7-9 to TRBJ2-5; D tentatively fits TRBD1 or TRBD2 (5 bases each). Trimming shortened V by 1 base and J by 3 bases, and 9 bases separated the two germline ends. CDR3 length equals 14 residues. The germline V gene has CDR1 SEHNR and CDR2 FQNEAQ (reference sequence). CDR3 nucleotide sequence: TGTGCCAGCAGCTTAGGAGGGGCTGAAGAGACCCAGTACTTC. Protein: CASSLGGAEETQYF. Using reference TRBV7-9 and TRBJ2-5 for the parts outside the CDR3, the full variable domain is DTGVSQNPRHKITKRGQNVTFRCDPISEHNRLYWYRQTLGQGPEFLTYFQNEAQLEKSRLLSDRFSAERPKGSFSTLEIQRTEQGDSAMYLCASSLGGAEETQYFGPGTRLLVL.

This chain connects TRBV7-2 to TRBJ2-4, with D tentatively TRBD1 (6 bases). The CDR3 totals 13 residues. CDR1 SGHTA and CDR2 FQGNSA come from the germline V gene. The V gene lost 4 bases and the J gene lost 9 bases, with 13 bases spanning the gap. This chain's CDR3 is CASSSTGLSIQYF. CDR3 coding DNA: TGTGCCAGCAGCTCAACAGGGTTGAGCATTCAGTACTTC.

This clonotype was seen only a few times. The genes are TRBV7-9 and TRBJ2-3; D is ambiguous. V dropped 5 bases and J dropped 6 bases, with 15 bases sitting between them. The CDR3 loop spans 14 amino acids. Germline V CDR1 and CDR2: SEHNR, FQNEAQ (reference sequence). The CDR3: CASSRRGVADTQYF. The CDR3, as DNA: TGTGCCAGCAGCCGCCGAGGAGTCGCGGATACGCAGTATTTT.

This clonotype was detected many times. The chain is built from TRBV5-1 and TRBJ1-1, with D unresolved. Germline V gene data show CDR1 as SGHRS and CDR2 as YFSETQ. CDR3 length: 13 amino acids. V lost 4 bases and J 4 bases, leaving 11 bases between the germline ends. CDR3 bases: TGCGCCAGCAGCGAGGCTCCCTCCACTGAAGCTTTCTTT. This sequence encodes CASSEAPSTEAFF.